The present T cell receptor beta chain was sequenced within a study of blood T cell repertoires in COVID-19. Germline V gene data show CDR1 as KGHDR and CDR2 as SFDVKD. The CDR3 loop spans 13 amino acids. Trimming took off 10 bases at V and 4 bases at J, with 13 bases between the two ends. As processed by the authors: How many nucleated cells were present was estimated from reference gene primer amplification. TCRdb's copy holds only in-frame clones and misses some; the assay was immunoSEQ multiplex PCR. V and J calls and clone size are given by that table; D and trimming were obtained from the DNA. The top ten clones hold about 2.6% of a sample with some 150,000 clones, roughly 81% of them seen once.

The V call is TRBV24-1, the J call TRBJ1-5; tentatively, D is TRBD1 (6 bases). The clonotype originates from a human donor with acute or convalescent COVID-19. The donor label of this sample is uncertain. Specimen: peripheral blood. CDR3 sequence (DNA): TGTGCCACTGCCACAGGGCTTAATCAGCCCCAGCATTTT. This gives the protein CATATGLNQPQHF.